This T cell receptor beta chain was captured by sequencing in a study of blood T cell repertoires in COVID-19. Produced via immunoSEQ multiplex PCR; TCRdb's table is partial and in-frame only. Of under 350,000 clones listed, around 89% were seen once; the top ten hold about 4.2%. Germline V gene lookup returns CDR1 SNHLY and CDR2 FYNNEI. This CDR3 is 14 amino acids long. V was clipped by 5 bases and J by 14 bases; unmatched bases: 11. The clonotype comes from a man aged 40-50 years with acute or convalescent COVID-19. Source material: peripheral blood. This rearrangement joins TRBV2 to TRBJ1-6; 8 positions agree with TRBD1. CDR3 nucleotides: TGTGCCAGCAGTTCCGGGACAGGCTCTAAGGCCCTCCACTTT. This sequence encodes CASSSGTGSKALHF.